This TCR beta chain is drawn from a study of T cell repertoires and HLA-DP antigens. Profiled with immunoSEQ multiplex PCR; TCRdb holds only in-frame clones, not every one. The profile shows fewer than 95,000 clones, roughly nine tenths of them singletons. For this clone: What it recognizes is unknown.

Germline V CDR1 and CDR2: SGHNT, YYREEE (reference sequence). V lost 3 bases and J lost 0, with 13 bases in between. This CDR3 contains 15 residues. The chain has TRBV5-4 and TRBJ2-7; D possibly corresponds to TRBD1 (6 bases). This sequence originates from a man in his fifties or sixties in good health and CMV-seronegative. Sequencing input: CD4+ T cells from PBMCs. As DNA, the CDR3 is TGTGCCAGCAGCTCTGGGACACTCAACTCCTACGAGCAGTACTTC. Amino acids: CASSSGTLNSYEQYF.